This T cell receptor beta chain was sequenced for a study of shared clonotypes between healthy human individuals. CD45RO negativity and positive selection for CCR7 defined naive CD8 cells, a population that excluded terminally differentiated effector memory CD45RA+ cells. Concerning this clone: Its antigen is undetermined.

The study's findings and limits: Generation of non-shared clonotypes was less probable than generation of clonotypes shared by all four donors.

Sequencing was performed with immunoSEQ multiplex PCR; in TCRdb, only in-frame clones are kept and a portion is missing. Of 600,000 or so clones in the sample, roughly 98% were seen once. V was pared by 7 bases and J by 0 bases, with 10 bases between. Germline V lookup: CDR1 MNHNY, CDR2 SVGAGI (reference sequence). This CDR3 has 13 residues. This TCR was sampled from a man under 40 in good health. Sequencing used naive CD8+ T cells sorted from blood. The J gene is TRBJ2-7, the V gene TRBV6-6; perhaps TRBD1 as D (5 bases). CDR3 DNA: TGTGCCAGCACTACAGGAGTCTCCTACGAGCAGTACTTC. Protein product: CASTTGVSYEQYF.